The 15 T cell receptor beta chains below come from one sample, sequenced in a study of cytotoxic CD8 clonotypes in ibrutinib-treated CLL. The assay was immunoSEQ multiplex PCR, and TCRdb's table has in-frame clones only and misses some. In the table there are some 61,000 clones, roughly two thirds of which are singletons. The sequencing used PBMCs, collected after 12 months of ibrutinib treatment. The receptors shown here come from a human donor with chronic lymphocytic leukemia.

The V gene is TRBV5-1, the J gene TRBJ1-2; TRBD1 matches 7 bases. V gave up 4 bases and J gave up 8 bases; unmatched junction bases: 2. The germline CDR1 and CDR2 sequences are SGHRS and YFSETQ. The CDR3 covers 11 residues. The DNA of the CDR3 is TGCGCCAGCAGCAACAGGGGCGGCTACACCTTC. It specifies CASSNRGGYTF.

V is TRBV18 and J is TRBJ1-2, with D tentatively TRBD1 (5 bases). CDR1 and CDR2 from the germline V gene are KGHSH and LQKENI. The length of the CDR3 is 14 residues. The V end was cut by 1 base, the J end by 4 bases, with 10 bases between. The CDR3 DNA sequence: TGTGCCAGCTCACCACTGGCAGGGCCCTATGGCTACACCTTC. Translated: CASSPLAGPYGYTF.

This chain links TRBV10-2 with TRBJ2-7, with D possibly TRBD2 on 7 matching bases. Germline lookup yields CDR1 WSHSY and CDR2 SAAADI. CDR3 length: 14 residues. V gave up 4 bases and J gave up 2 bases, with 12 bases separating them. The CDR3, as DNA: TGCGCCAGCAGTGTCGGGCGGGGGCCCTACGAGCAGTACTTC. This translates into CASSVGRGPYEQYF.

The chain links TRBV6-6 to TRBJ2-1; TRBD2 matches at 8 bases. V was pared by 6 bases and J by 8 bases, with 12 bases of the junction left unmatched. The CDR3 is made up of 15 amino acids. From germline, CDR1 is MNHNY and CDR2 SVGAGI (reference sequence). The CDR3, as DNA: TGTGCCAGCAGGTCTCGGGGGCGGGGGGCCTATGAGCAGTTCTTC. Protein: CASRSRGRGAYEQFF.

This chain uses TRBV5-1 with TRBJ2-5, with D perhaps matching TRBD1 or TRBD2 (5 bases each). V shed 2 bases and J shed 2 bases, with 16 bases lying between them. This CDR3 has 16 amino acids. The V gene's germline CDR1 is SGHRS and CDR2 YFSETQ. The CDR3 region is CASSFGVGAGQETQYF. In DNA, the CDR3 is TGCGCCAGCAGCTTCGGGGTAGGGGCCGGGCAAGAGACCCAGTACTTC.

This clone was found once. This chain connects TRBV2 to TRBJ2-5; D is possibly TRBD2 (5 bases). Germline V lookup: CDR1 SNHLY, CDR2 FYNNEI. Trimming took off 6 bases at V and 4 bases at J, with 15 bases between the two ends. The CDR3 loop spans 14 amino acids. For the CDR3, the DNA is TGTGCCAGCAGCCCAGGACTCACGGGAGAGACCCAGTACTTC. It encodes CASSPGLTGETQYF.

The rearrangement uses TRBV6-5 and TRBJ1-6, with D unclear. Trimming shortened V by 4 bases and J by 9 bases, and 10 bases separated the two germline ends. Germline CDR1 reads MNHEY; CDR2 reads SVGAGI. This CDR3 spans 13 amino acids. In DNA, the CDR3 is TGTGCCAGCAGTTCCTCAGTAGCTTCACCCCTCCACTTT. It yields the protein CASSSSVASPLHF.

The chain carries TRBV18 and TRBJ1-3; 8 bases line up with TRBD1. This CDR3 has 17 residues. The germline V gene encodes CDR1 KGHSH and CDR2 LQKENI. The V segment lost 3 bases and the J segment 0 bases; nucleotides outside the gene matches: 7. The CDR3 nucleotides read TGTGCCAGCTCACCCGTTGACAGGGGCAACTCTGGAAACACCATATATTTT. Translating gives CASSPVDRGNSGNTIYF.

The chain employs TRBV7-9 and TRBJ2-1, with no clear D. V lost 5 bases and J lost 5, with 13 bases in between. From germline, CDR1 is SEHNR and CDR2 FQNEAQ (reference sequence). The CDR3 consists of 14 residues. CDR3 in amino acids: CASSPDRRNNEQFF. DNA of the CDR3: TGTGCCAGCAGCCCCGACCGTCGTAACAATGAGCAGTTCTTC.

V gene TRBV29-1 combines with J gene TRBJ2-6; 7 bases align to TRBD1. Germline lookup yields CDR1 SQVTM and CDR2 ANQGSEA. J was trimmed by 4 bases and V by 7 bases; bases with no gene match: 7. The CDR3 runs to 14 residues. The CDR3 loop is CSGLGGPGANVLTF. CDR3 DNA sequence: TGCAGCGGCCTAGGGGGCCCGGGGGCCAACGTCCTGACTTTC.

This clone came up once. The CDR3, as DNA: TGTGCCTGGAGTGCACTCCGGGGGGATTCACCCCTCCACTTT. It translates to CAWSALRGDSPLHF. This chain connects TRBV30 to TRBJ1-6, with D possibly TRBD1 on 5 matching bases. Germline CDR1 and CDR2: GTSNPN and SVGIG (reference sequence). This CDR3 comprises 14 residues. Trimming stripped 1 base from V and 8 bases from J, with 12 bases between.

This clone was counted only a few times. The CDR3 spells CASSLRRDYGYTF. In DNA, the CDR3 is TGCGCCAGCAGCTTAAGGCGGGACTATGGCTACACCTTC. The rearrangement joins TRBV10-1 to TRBJ1-2; D unclear. Per germline, CDR1 WNHNN and CDR2 SYGVQD (reference sequence). The V gene lost 6 bases and the J gene lost 3 bases, with 11 bases spanning the gap. This CDR3 comprises 13 residues.

This clone was found once. V is TRBV10-2 and J is TRBJ2-2; 7 positions agree with TRBD2. CDR1 WSHSY and CDR2 SAAADI come from the germline V gene. The CDR3 loop spans 14 amino acids. V gave up 1 base and J gave up 5 bases; unmatched junction bases: 1. The CDR3 region is CASSELLATGELFF. The CDR3 coding sequence is TGCGCCAGCAGTGAGTTACTAGCGACCGGGGAGCTGTTTTTT.

The V gene is TRBV5-4, the J gene TRBJ2-5; D is perhaps TRBD1 (5 bases). This CDR3 contains 15 residues. V lost 4 bases and J 9 bases, leaving 22 bases between the germline ends. CDR1 and CDR2 (germline): SGHNT, YYREEE (reference sequence). The chain's CDR3 is CASSRPDTNYPAQYF. CDR3 sequence (DNA): TGTGCCAGCAGCCGGCCGGACACTAACTACCCGGCCCAGTACTTC.

The CDR3 region has the DNA TGTGCCAGCAAGGTCGGGGGTTCCCCAGATACGCAGTATTTT. It codes for CASKVGGSPDTQYF. V and J are TRBV2 and TRBJ2-3, with D possibly TRBD2 on 6 matching bases. Per the germline V gene, CDR1 is SNHLY and CDR2 is FYNNEI. CDR3 length: 14 residues. V lost 7 bases to trimming and J lost 4 bases, with 15 bases between them.